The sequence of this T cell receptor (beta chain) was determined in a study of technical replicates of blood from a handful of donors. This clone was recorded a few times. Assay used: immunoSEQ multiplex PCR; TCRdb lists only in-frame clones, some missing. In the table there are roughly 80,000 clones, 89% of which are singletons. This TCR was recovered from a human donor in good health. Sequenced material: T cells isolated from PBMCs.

The CDR3 is CAWMTGGDGYTF. In DNA form, the CDR3 reads TGTGCCTGGATGACAGGGGGCGATGGCTACACCTTC. V is TRBV30 and J is TRBJ1-2; 10 nucleotides align to TRBD1. CDR1 is GTSNPN and CDR2 is SVGIG in the germline V gene (reference sequence). Trimming removed 4 bases from V and 6 bases from J; junction bases left unmatched: 2. CDR3 size: 12 residues.